Here is one TCR beta chain with its context. The source of the sample is a study of blood T cell repertoires in COVID-19. Background on the study: COVID-19 samples, acute and convalescent, were from the United States, Italy and Spain. In each case, the material was cDNA or gDNA derived from T cells, B-cell-depleted T cells, or PBMCs.

In the original analysis: By means of reference gene primer amplification, nucleated cell counts were estimated. TCRdb's table, derived via immunoSEQ multiplex PCR, lists solely in-frame clones and lacks some. Clone size and the V and J calls come from that table; the DNA yielded D and trimming. Here the sample spans some 200,000 clones, 80% being singletons. This TCR was recovered from a woman between 70 and 85 years old with acute or convalescent COVID-19. Source material: peripheral blood.

The CDR3 coding sequence is TGTGCCAGCAGCCTAGGACACCTGAACACCGGGGAGCTGTTTTTT. Amino acid sequence: CASSLGHLNTGELFF. The V gene is TRBV3-1 (or the pseudogene TRBV3-2), the J gene TRBJ2-2, with a possible D match to TRBD1 (5 bases). Per the germline V gene, CDR1 is LGHDT and CDR2 is YNNKEL (reference sequence). V gave up 4 bases and J gave up 1 base, with 10 bases separating them. CDR3 length: 15 amino acids.